This record concerns one T cell receptor beta chain sequence. The antigen remains unidentified. This specimen belongs to a study of cytomegalovirus exposure and HLA in healthy donors. For the study at large: Unique TCRs from HLA-typed donors, 70 million to 85 million of them, were held in an early data release.

Vbeta (60) and Jbeta (13) primers were used in the PCR. The repertoire was sequenced with immunoSEQ multiplex PCR; TCRdb's copy has only in-frame clones and lacks some. The table includes around 79,000 clones, roughly 73% detected once. Study outcomes and limitations: TCR beta chain V- and J-gene trimming was linked, in a later analysis, to a missense variant in DCLRE1C. The study found most TCR sequences rare, yet found some public TCRs in many donors.

CDR3 length equals 13 residues. V was pared by 5 bases and J by 4 bases, with 4 bases of the junction left unmatched. CDR1 and CDR2 (germline): SQVTM, ANQGSEA. This TCR derives from a woman aged 40 to 49 in good health and CMV-seropositive. The rearrangement joins TRBV29-1 to TRBJ1-4, with TRBD1 matching 7 bases. Sequences were obtained from PBMCs. The chain's CDR3 is CSVRGTVNEKLFF. CDR3 in DNA: TGCAGCGTTCGCGGGACAGTTAATGAAAAACTGTTTTTT.